This T cell receptor (beta chain) was found in a study of CD8 T cells in Susac syndrome. As to this clonotype: Its antigen is undetermined.

Study-level findings and limits: Regarding the TCR sequencing and HLA analysis, the study admitted that a relatively small number of individuals were involved.

Random hexamers served to reverse transcribe roughly 0.45 to 1 ug RNA. TCR beta CDR3 was amplified by immunoSEQ covering 54 Vbeta and 13 Jbeta. One entry per CDR3 protein results from TCRdb running MiXCR on the immunoSEQ multiplex PCR reads. The sample has 100,000 to 150,000 distinct CDR3 sequences; roughly 93% are singletons. Patients with stable or active relapsing-remitting disease, all of them treatment-naive, made up the multiple sclerosis controls. TEMRA cells were enriched by FACS, and CD4+ and CD8+ T cells were negatively isolated. The sequence was collected from a human donor with multiple sclerosis. Sequencing was performed on CD4+ T cells from PBMCs.

The CDR3 DNA sequence: TGCGCCAGCAGCCCGGTCAGGGGGCGAGCTGGAAACACCATATATTTT. Its protein product is CASSPVRGRAGNTIYF. The rearrangement joins TRBV4-1 to TRBJ1-3; 8 bases are shared with TRBD1. Germline CDR1 and CDR2: MGHRA and YSYEKL. Germline trimming cut 4 bases from V and 2 bases from J; bases unmatched to any gene: 7. The CDR3 consists of 16 residues.